The source of this TCR beta chain is a study of human T cells and chemical hapten exposure. Study as a whole: Patients were mainly female, each with alopecia areata, totalis or universalis. Notes on the study in general: DPC sensitization left the count of TCRs above 1 in 1000 unchanged.

This clonotype has ten or more counts. As yet, its antigen is unknown. Each CDR3 protein gets one entry after TCRdb re-called the RACE reads with MiXCR. The sample holds tens of thousands of distinct CDR3 sequences, about 3% seen once. The time point is: patch test 2, 6 weeks after DPC sensitization. Treatment described: therapeutic diphenylcyclopropenone sensitization with weekly scalp DPC. Participating donors were patients with alopecia, aged 18 to 70 years, considered appropriate candidates for DPC. The CDR3 consists of 14 residues. The junction had 5 bases not matched to a gene; V was cut back by 5 bases and J by 5 bases.

This TCR was recovered from a man in his forties or fifties with alopecia areata. Some clones in this sample may be carry-over from other donors' samples. This specimen was whole blood, taken in connection with sensitization to the hapten diphenylcyclopropenone (DPC). The chain joins TRBV12-3 or TRBV12-4 to TRBJ2-1, with TRBD2 identical over 8 bases. CDR3 DNA: TGTGCCAGCAGTGGCGGGGGGAAGAACAATGAGCAGTTCTTC. It translates to CASSGGGKNNEQFF.